The 13 T cell receptor beta chains presented below share a single source sample, sequenced in a study of T cell responses to AZD1222 COVID-19 vaccine. The method was immunoSEQ multiplex PCR; TCRdb's version includes in-frame clones alone and lacks a portion of them. The sample lists approximately 140,000 clones; approximately 90% were seen once. Sequenced here: peripheral blood, sampled on day 0 of AZD1222 vaccination. Receptors were obtained from an adult in good health.

This chain connects TRBV27 to TRBJ1-2; D might be TRBD1 (5 bases). This CDR3 has 15 amino acids. V lost 6 bases, J lost 2 bases, and 16 bases lay in between. Per the germline V gene, CDR1 is MNHEY and CDR2 is SMNVEV (reference sequence). The CDR3: CASSALGAGNYGYTF. Here the CDR3 DNA reads TGTGCCAGCAGCGCTCTTGGGGCTGGGAACTATGGCTACACCTTC.

V is TRBV27 and J is TRBJ1-2; D perhaps matches TRBD1 (6 bases). CDR1 MNHEY and CDR2 SMNVEV come from the germline V gene (reference sequence). Trimming took off 5 bases at V and 4 bases at J, with 14 bases between the two ends. The CDR3 runs 14 residues. The CDR3 DNA reads as TGTGCCAGCAGTCCTACAGGGATTACCTATGGCTACACCTTC. It translates to CASSPTGITYGYTF.

The chain combines TRBV7-3 with TRBJ1-1; D possibly corresponds to TRBD1 (5 bases). The length of the CDR3 is 15 residues. Trimming pared 5 bases from V and 2 bases from J, leaving 15 bases between. Germline CDR1 reads SGHTA; CDR2 reads FQGTGA. CDR3: CASSPLPGFNTEAFF. Written as DNA, the CDR3 is TGTGCCAGCAGCCCCTTGCCAGGGTTTAACACTGAAGCTTTCTTT.

As concerns this clone: Germline is not matched at one junction end, which may reflect a read error. V gene TRBV28 combines with J gene TRBJ1-1; D is uncertain. The CDR3 consists of 15 residues. Looked up from germline, CDR1 is MDHEN and CDR2 is SYDVKM. This chain's CDR3 is CASSPAVAGNTEAFF. The DNA for the CDR3 is TGTGCCAGCAGCCCGGCGGTGGCTGGGAACACGGAAGCTTTCTTT.

CDR3 in amino acids: CASSAGPGNEQFF. CDR3 DNA: TGTGCCAGCAGTGCGGGCCCTGGGAATGAGCAGTTCTTC. The chain is built from TRBV25-1 and TRBJ2-1, with D unclear. V was trimmed by 4 bases and J by 7 bases, leaving 11 bases between them. The CDR3 runs to 13 residues. Germline V lookup: CDR1 MGHDK, CDR2 SYGVNS.

The chain carries TRBV19 and TRBJ2-7; TRBD1 agrees at 8 bases. J gave up 5 bases and V 5 bases, and 8 bases lay outside the gene matches. CDR3 length: 14 amino acids. The germline gives CDR1 LNHDA, CDR2 SQIVND (reference sequence). The CDR3 nucleotides are TGTGCCAGTAGTTCCTGGGACAGGTCAGACGAGCAGTACTTC. Residues: CASSSWDRSDEQYF.

This clone was recorded a few times. The J gene is TRBJ2-7, the V gene TRBV12-5; D is unclear. The V gene's germline CDR1 is LGHNT and CDR2 FRNRAP. This CDR3 region has 15 residues. The V and J ends lost 5 bases and 2 bases respectively, with 16 bases between them. The CDR3 region is CASGPGPSATYEQYF. CDR3 coding DNA: TGTGCTAGTGGTCCTGGACCTTCCGCCACCTACGAGCAGTACTTC.

The rearrangement uses TRBV6-2 or TRBV6-3 and TRBJ2-7; TRBD2 matches at 7 bases. V lost 5 bases and J lost 1; bases outside the gene matches: 2. Germline lookup yields CDR1 MNHEY and CDR2 SVGEGT. The CDR3 totals 13 residues. CDR3 sequence reads: CASSRAGSYEQYF. CDR3 nucleotide sequence: TGTGCCAGCAGTAGAGCGGGGTCCTACGAGCAGTACTTC.

The sample holds one count of this clone. The J gene is TRBJ1-1, the V gene TRBV19, with no clear D. CDR3 length equals 15 residues. In germline, CDR1 is LNHDA, CDR2 SQIVND (reference sequence). Trimming left V 7 bases short and J 7 bases short, with 22 bases between. As DNA, the CDR3 is TGTGCCAGTACCCGAGCCGGTATTAAGACTTATGAAGCTTTCTTT. Translating it yields CASTRAGIKTYEAFF. Combining the CDR3 with reference TRBV19 and TRBJ1-1 gives the whole variable domain DGGITQSPKYLFRKEGQNVTLSCEQNLNHDAMYWYRQDPGQGLRLIYYSQIVNDFQKGDIAEGYSVSREKKESFPLTVTSAQKNPTAFYLCASTRAGIKTYEAFFGQGTRLTVV.

Details on this clone: One end of the junction varies from germline; a read error may be responsible. The rearrangement uses TRBV7-9 and TRBJ1-5; D call uncertain. Per the germline V gene, CDR1 is SEHNR and CDR2 is FQNEAQ (reference sequence). CDR3 length equals 13 residues. The CDR3 DNA is TGTGCCAGCAGCCTAGCCGTGGATCAGCCCCAGCATTTT. The encoded protein is CASSLAVDQPQHF.

V is TRBV30 and J is TRBJ1-2; D may be TRBD1 (5 bases). Germline CDR1 and CDR2: GTSNPN and SVGIG (reference sequence). Trimming shortened V by 5 bases and J by 4 bases, and 11 bases separated the two germline ends. This CDR3 is built from 12 residues. The CDR3 loop is CAWGTFAYGYTF. The CDR3 bases are TGTGCCTGGGGGACGTTTGCCTATGGCTACACCTTC.

The J gene is TRBJ2-7, the V gene TRBV4-1; the D gene is possibly TRBD2 (6 bases). Germline CDR1 is MGHRA and CDR2 is YSYEKL. V gave up 1 base and J gave up 1 base, with 14 bases separating them. CDR3 length equals 16 residues. CDR3 protein: CASSQGLARGSYEQYF. The CDR3 nucleotides read TGCGCCAGCAGCCAAGGTCTAGCGAGGGGATCCTACGAGCAGTACTTC.

As regards this clone: At the DNA level, this CDR3 is encoded by other sequences in the same sample as well. V gene TRBV19 combines with J gene TRBJ1-5; D unclear. Germline CDR1 and CDR2: LNHDA and SQIVND (reference sequence). This CDR3 is 15 amino acids long. V was shortened by 3 bases and J by 0 bases, with 9 bases between the two germline ends. This CDR3 is CASSIGRGSNQPQHF. The CDR3 DNA reads as TGTGCCAGTAGTATCGGGCGGGGTAGCAATCAGCCCCAGCATTTT.